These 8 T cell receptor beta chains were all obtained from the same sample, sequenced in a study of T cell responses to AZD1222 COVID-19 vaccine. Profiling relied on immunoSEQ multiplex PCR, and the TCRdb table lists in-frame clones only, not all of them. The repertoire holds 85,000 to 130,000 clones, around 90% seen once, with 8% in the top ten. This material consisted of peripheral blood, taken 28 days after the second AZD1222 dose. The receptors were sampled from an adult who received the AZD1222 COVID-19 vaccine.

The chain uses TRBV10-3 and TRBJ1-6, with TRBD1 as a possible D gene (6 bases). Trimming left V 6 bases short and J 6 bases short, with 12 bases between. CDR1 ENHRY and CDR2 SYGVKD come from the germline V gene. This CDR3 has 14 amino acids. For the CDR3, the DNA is TGTGCCATCAGAACCGGGACACCTAATTCACCCCTCCACTTT. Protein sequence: CAIRTGTPNSPLHF.

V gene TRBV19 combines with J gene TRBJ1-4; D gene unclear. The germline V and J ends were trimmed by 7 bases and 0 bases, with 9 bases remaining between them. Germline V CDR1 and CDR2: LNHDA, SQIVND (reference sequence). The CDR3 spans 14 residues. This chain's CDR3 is CASKNGATNEKLFF. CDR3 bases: TGTGCCAGTAAGAACGGTGCAACTAATGAAAAACTGTTTTTT.

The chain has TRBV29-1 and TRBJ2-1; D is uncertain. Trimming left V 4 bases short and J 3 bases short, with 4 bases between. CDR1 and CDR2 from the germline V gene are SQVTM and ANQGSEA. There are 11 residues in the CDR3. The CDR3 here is CSVGGYNEQFF. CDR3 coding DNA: TGCAGCGTTGGGGGCTACAATGAGCAGTTCTTC.

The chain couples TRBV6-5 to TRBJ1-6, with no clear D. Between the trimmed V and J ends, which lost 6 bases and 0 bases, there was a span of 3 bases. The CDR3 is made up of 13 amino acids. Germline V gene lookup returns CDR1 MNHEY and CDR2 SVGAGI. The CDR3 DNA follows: TGTGCCAGCAGCAGCTCCTATAATTCACCCCTCCACTTT. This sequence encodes CASSSSYNSPLHF.

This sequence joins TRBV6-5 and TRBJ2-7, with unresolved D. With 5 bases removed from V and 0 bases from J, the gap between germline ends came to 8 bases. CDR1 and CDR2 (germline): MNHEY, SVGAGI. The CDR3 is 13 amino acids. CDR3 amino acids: CASSRTFSYEQYF. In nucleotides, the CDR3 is TGTGCCAGCAGTCGTACTTTCTCCTACGAGCAGTACTTC.

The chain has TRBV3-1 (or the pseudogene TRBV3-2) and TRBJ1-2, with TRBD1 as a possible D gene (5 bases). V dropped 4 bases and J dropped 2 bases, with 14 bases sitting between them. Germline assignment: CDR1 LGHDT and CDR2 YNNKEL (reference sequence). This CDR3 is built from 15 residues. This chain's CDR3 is CASSLSTEANYGYTF. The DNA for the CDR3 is TGTGCCAGCAGCCTTTCGACAGAAGCCAACTATGGCTACACCTTC.

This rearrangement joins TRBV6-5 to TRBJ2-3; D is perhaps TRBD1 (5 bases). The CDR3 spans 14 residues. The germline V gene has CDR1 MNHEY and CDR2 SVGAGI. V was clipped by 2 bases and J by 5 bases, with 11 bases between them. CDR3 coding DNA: TGTGCCAGCAGTTACAGGGGCCGCGAAGATACGCAGTATTTT. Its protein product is CASSYRGREDTQYF.

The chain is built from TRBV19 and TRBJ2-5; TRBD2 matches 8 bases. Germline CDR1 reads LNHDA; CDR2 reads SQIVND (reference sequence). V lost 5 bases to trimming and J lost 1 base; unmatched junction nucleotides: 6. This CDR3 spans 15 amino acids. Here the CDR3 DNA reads TGTGCCAGTAGTCCCCAGCGGGGGTCCCAAGAGACCCAGTACTTC. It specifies CASSPQRGSQETQYF.